This T cell receptor (beta chain) comes out of a study of CD8 T cells in Susac syndrome. The RNA input was roughly 0.5 to 1 ug, and it was reverse transcribed with random hexamers. From the immunoSEQ multiplex PCR reads, TCRdb called clonotypes with MiXCR, one entry per CDR3 protein. This sample has over 95,000 distinct CDR3 sequences, with approximately 91% found just once. Germline CDR1 and CDR2: SGHVS and FNYEAQ. The CDR3 spans 12 residues. Trimming cost V 5 bases and J 2 bases, with 6 bases left between them. V gene TRBV7-6 combines with J gene TRBJ2-5; D remains ambiguous. The sample comprised CD4+ T cells from PBMCs. The source of this sequence is a human donor in good health. CDR3 sequence: CASSTRQETQYF. In DNA form, the CDR3 reads TGTGCCAGCAGCACCCGTCAAGAGACCCAGTACTTC. The full variable domain, rest sourced from reference TRBV7-6 and TRBJ2-5, is GAGVSQSPRYKVTKRGQDVALRCDPISGHVSLYWYRQALGQGPEFLTYFNYEAQQDKSGLPNDRFSAERPEGSISTLTIQRTEQRDSAMYRCASSTRQETQYFGPGTRLLVL.